The 15 T cell receptor beta chains listed next were all sequenced from one sample in a study of neurological immune-mediated disorders. Each CDR3 protein is one row after TCRdb ran MiXCR on the 5' RACE reads. The table shows around 30,000 distinct CDR3 sequences, with about 4.8% occurring only once. The specimen sequenced was PBMCs. The receptor source for this set is a man younger than 35 in good health.

This clonotype occurred many times. This sequence joins TRBV6-1 and TRBJ2-3; tentatively, D is TRBD1 (5 bases). From germline, CDR1 is MNHNS and CDR2 SASEGT. This CDR3 has 13 amino acids. The germline V and J ends were trimmed by 3 bases and 9 bases, with 13 bases remaining between them. DNA for the CDR3: TGTGCCAGCAGTGATTTAGGAAGGGGCACGCAGTATTTT. It translates to CASSDLGRGTQYF.

There are many counts of this clonotype. In DNA form, the CDR3 reads TGTGCCAGCAGTTTATCCGGCAGGGGGCTCGATGAAGCTTTCTTT. Translated: CASSLSGRGLDEAFF. The V gene is TRBV27, the J gene TRBJ1-1, with 8 bases identical to TRBD1. This CDR3 region has 15 residues. CDR1 is MNHEY, CDR2 SMNVEV, per germline (reference sequence). V gave up 0 bases and J gave up 7 bases; unmatched junction bases: 7.

Ten or more counts support this clonotype. This chain connects TRBV19 to TRBJ2-5; D is unclear. The CDR3 has 13 residues. V lost 3 bases, J lost 3 bases, and 8 bases lay in between. CDR1 LNHDA and CDR2 SQIVND come from the germline V gene (reference sequence). The CDR3 DNA follows: TGTGCCAGTAGTATCGGGCTGAAAGAGACCCAGTACTTC. It translates to CASSIGLKETQYF.

The chain is built from TRBV5-5 and TRBJ2-7; maybe TRBD2 (5 bases). V was shortened by 3 bases and J by 2 bases, with 12 bases between the two germline ends. The CDR3 contains 14 residues. Looked up from germline, CDR1 is SGHKS and CDR2 is YYEKEE (reference sequence). The CDR3: CASSYFGSTYEQYF. The CDR3 DNA sequence: TGTGCCAGCAGCTATTTTGGGAGCACCTACGAGCAGTACTTC.

This clonotype was recorded at least ten times. The V gene is TRBV6-6, the J gene TRBJ2-3; D gene uncertain. CDR3 length: 15 amino acids. Germline V gene lookup returns CDR1 MNHNY and CDR2 SVGAGI (reference sequence). Trimming shortened V by 2 bases and J by 4 bases, and 13 bases separated the two germline ends. The CDR3: CASSYIRVGADTQYF. The DNA for the CDR3 is TGTGCCAGCAGTTACATAAGGGTTGGTGCAGATACGCAGTATTTT.

Many counts were recorded for this clonotype. The genes are TRBV20-1 and TRBJ1-2; 10 bases are shared with TRBD1. Germline CDR1 reads DFQATT; CDR2 reads SNEGSKA (reference sequence). Losses at the gene ends were 8 bases for V and 4 bases for J; bases not matched to a gene: 7. CDR3 size: 13 residues. In DNA form, the CDR3 reads TGCAGTACCGGACAGGGGGTTCCCTATGGCTACACCTTC. Protein: CSTGQGVPYGYTF.

This clonotype appeared many times. The chain recombines TRBV7-6 with TRBJ2-1; D is unclear. Trimming shortened V by 5 bases and J by 2 bases, and 1 base separated the two germline ends. Germline loops: CDR1 SGHVS, CDR2 FNYEAQ. This CDR3 spans 11 amino acids. CDR3 coding DNA: TGTGCCAGCAGCGCCTACAATGAGCAGTTCTTC. This codes for CASSAYNEQFF.

This clonotype has a count of ten or more. The chain couples TRBV7-2 to TRBJ2-1, with TRBD1 matching over 8 bases. The CDR3 has 16 amino acids. CDR1 and CDR2 from the germline V gene are SGHTA and FQGNSA. The V gene end was trimmed by 2 bases and the J gene end by 7 bases; junction bases not matched to a gene: 10. Here the CDR3 reads CASSLRQGAGGNEQFF. CDR3 DNA sequence: TGTGCCAGCAGCTTAAGGCAGGGGGCCGGAGGGAATGAGCAGTTCTTC.

The V and J genes are TRBV7-9 and TRBJ2-2, with D possibly matching TRBD1 (6 bases). The CDR3 runs 15 residues. The V end was cut by 4 bases, the J end by 6 bases, with 15 bases between. Germline CDR1 reads SEHNR; CDR2 reads FQNEAQ (reference sequence). The CDR3 nucleotides are TGTGCCAGCAGCTCCGGGACACGGGTCCCCGGGGAGCTGTTTTTT. Translating it yields CASSSGTRVPGELFF.

This clonotype has at least ten counts. This rearrangement joins TRBV20-1 to TRBJ1-3; D remains unclear. The CDR3 has 13 amino acids. The V end was cut by 3 bases, the J end by 7 bases, with 13 bases between. CDR1 and CDR2 (germline): DFQATT, SNEGSKA (reference sequence). The CDR3 region has the DNA TGCAGTGCTAGGGATGGTACAGTGAACACCATATATTTT. Amino acid sequence: CSARDGTVNTIYF.

This clonotype has a count of ten or more. The chain has TRBV6-5 and TRBJ1-5; TRBD1 aligns across 7 bases. CDR1 is MNHEY, CDR2 SVGAGI, per germline. The CDR3 extends over 16 amino acids. The V gene end was trimmed by 5 bases and the J gene end by 3 bases; junction bases not matched to a gene: 10. In DNA, the CDR3 is TGTGCCAGCAGTCCAATGACAGGGAGCCACAATCAGCCCCAGCATTTT. It encodes CASSPMTGSHNQPQHF.

In its sample, this clonotype was seen many times. CDR3 sequence (DNA): TGCGCCAGCAGCCGGACCAGTGGTGGGGTTGACTCCTACGAGCAGTACTTC. Translating gives CASSRTSGGVDSYEQYF. The V and J genes are TRBV4-1 and TRBJ2-7; D ambiguous. With 4 bases removed from V and 0 bases from J, the gap between germline ends came to 19 bases. The CDR3 is 17 residues long. Germline V gene sequence: CDR1 MGHRA, CDR2 YSYEKL.

The sample holds many counts of this clonotype. The genes are TRBV11-3 and TRBJ2-1; D possibly corresponds to TRBD1 (6 bases). This CDR3 has 14 amino acids. Deletions cut 5 bases from V and 4 bases from J, with 12 bases between. Germline assignment: CDR1 SGHNT and CDR2 YENEEA. The CDR3 protein is CASSPGQHYNEQFF. The CDR3 nucleotides read TGTGCCAGCAGCCCGGGACAACATTACAATGAGCAGTTCTTC.

This clonotype has at least ten counts. The rearrangement joins TRBV20-1 to TRBJ1-2, with TRBD1 matching 7 bases. Trimming removed 0 bases from V and 5 bases from J; junction bases left unmatched: 3. This CDR3 is built from 13 residues. Germline assignment: CDR1 DFQATT and CDR2 SNEGSKA (reference sequence). DNA for the CDR3: TGCAGTGCTAGAGAACAGACAGGGTATGGCTACACCTTC. As protein: CSAREQTGYGYTF.

The chain carries TRBV6-6 and TRBJ1-1, with D uncertain. In germline, CDR1 is MNHNY, CDR2 SVGAGI (reference sequence). V shed 5 bases and J shed 1 base, with 8 bases lying between them. This CDR3 contains 13 residues. This CDR3 is CASSAGRNTEAFF. The CDR3 DNA is TGTGCCAGCAGTGCCGGTAGGAACACTGAAGCTTTCTTT.